Described below is a single TCR beta chain sequence and its context. Its target is not known. Relative to the germline gene, one junction end is altered; a read error may explain this. Any patient presenting with uncontrolled infection, other autoimmune disease, pregnancy or lactation was left out. Diagnoses were made from clinical symptoms, serum measures (thyroxine and TRAb), thyroid ultrasound and orbital computed tomography. The authors took PBMCs from 10 ml fresh peripheral blood. The data were taken from a study of T cells in Graves' hyperthyroidism and ophthalmopathy. Study-wide results and limits: From stable hyperthyroidism, ophthalmopathy was set apart by a 13 V-J model.

Authors of the study amplified TCR beta CDR3 regions from RNA transcripts. An initial round of RT-PCR targeting the TCR CDR3 relied on the HTBI primer set. MiXCR, run by TCRdb on the multiplex PCR reads, gives a single entry per CDR3 protein. The data show over 700,000 distinct CDR3 sequences, around 38% seen once. The CDR3 is 13 residues long. The germline V gene has CDR1 SGHTA and CDR2 FQGTGA. This receptor was obtained from a man between 18 and 29 years old with Graves' hyperthyroidism. Sequencing was done on a sample of blood. The genes are TRBV7-3 and TRBJ1-2; D is uncertain. The CDR3 is CASSLVGGYGYIF. Here the CDR3 DNA reads TGTGCCAGCAGCTTAGTTGGAGGGTACGGCTACATCTTC.